This T cell receptor beta chain originates from a study of control samples from healthy donors and cancer patients. This clone was found once. Libraries were prepared by immunoSEQ multiplex PCR; TCRdb keeps only in-frame clonotypes and omits some of them. Of over 45,000 clones in the sample, roughly nine tenths are singletons; the top ten hold 0.7% to 0.85%. Germline CDR1 and CDR2: MGHDK and SYGVNS. The V gene lost 5 bases and the J gene lost 6 bases, with 10 bases spanning the gap. The CDR3 spans 12 residues. The receptor's source is a man aged 30 to 45 with colorectal cancer. The sample was PBMCs. The rearrangement uses TRBV25-1 and TRBJ1-1; D not resolved. The CDR3 sequence is CASSLLGSEAFF. CDR3 coding DNA: TGTGCCAGCAGTCTTCTCGGTTCTGAAGCTTTCTTT.